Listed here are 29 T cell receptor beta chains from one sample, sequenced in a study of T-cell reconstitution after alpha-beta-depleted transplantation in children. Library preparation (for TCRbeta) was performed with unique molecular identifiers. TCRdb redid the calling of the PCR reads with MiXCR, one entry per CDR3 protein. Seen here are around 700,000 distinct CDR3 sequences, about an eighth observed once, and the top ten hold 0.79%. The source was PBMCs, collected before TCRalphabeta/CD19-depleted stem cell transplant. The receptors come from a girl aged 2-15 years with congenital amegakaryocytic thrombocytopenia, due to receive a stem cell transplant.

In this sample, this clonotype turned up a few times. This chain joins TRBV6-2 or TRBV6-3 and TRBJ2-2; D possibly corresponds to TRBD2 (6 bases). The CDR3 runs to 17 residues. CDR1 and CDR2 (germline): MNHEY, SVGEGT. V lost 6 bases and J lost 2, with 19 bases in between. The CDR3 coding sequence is TGTGCCAGCAGGCCCTCTTGGCTAGCGCCCAACACCGGGGAGCTGTTTTTT. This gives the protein CASRPSWLAPNTGELFF.

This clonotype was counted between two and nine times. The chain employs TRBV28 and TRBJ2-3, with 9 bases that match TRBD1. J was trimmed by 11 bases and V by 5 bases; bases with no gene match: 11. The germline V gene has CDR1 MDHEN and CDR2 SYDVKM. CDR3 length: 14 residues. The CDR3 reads CASSPSRDRVKQYF. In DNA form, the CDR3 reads TGTGCCAGCAGTCCGTCCCGGGACAGGGTTAAGCAGTATTTT.

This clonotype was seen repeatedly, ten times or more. The CDR3 bases are TGTGCCAGCAGCTTGCCCGGGCTGAGAGAGACCCAGTACTTC. Its translation is CASSLPGLRETQYF. V gene TRBV5-5 combines with J gene TRBJ2-5; D is unclear. Looked up from germline, CDR1 is SGHKS and CDR2 is YYEKEE (reference sequence). The length of the CDR3 is 14 residues. V lost 1 base to trimming and J lost 4 bases, with 11 bases between them.

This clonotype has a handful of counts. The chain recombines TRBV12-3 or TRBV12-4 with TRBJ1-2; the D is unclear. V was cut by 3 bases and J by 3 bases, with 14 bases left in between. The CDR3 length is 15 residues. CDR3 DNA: TGTGCCAGCAGTTTCATGGGAACCGATTACTATGGCTACACCTTC. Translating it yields CASSFMGTDYYGYTF.

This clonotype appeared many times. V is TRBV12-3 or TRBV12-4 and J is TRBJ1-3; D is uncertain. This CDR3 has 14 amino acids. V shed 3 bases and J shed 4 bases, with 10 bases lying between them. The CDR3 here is CASSFPVWGNTIYF. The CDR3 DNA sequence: TGTGCCAGCAGTTTTCCCGTATGGGGAAACACCATATATTTT.

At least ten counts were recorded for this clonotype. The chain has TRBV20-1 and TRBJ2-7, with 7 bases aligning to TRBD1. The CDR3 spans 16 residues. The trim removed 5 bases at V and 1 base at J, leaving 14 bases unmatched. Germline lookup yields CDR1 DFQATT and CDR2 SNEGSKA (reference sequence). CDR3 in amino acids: CSAPISPAQGSYEQYF. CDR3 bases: TGCAGTGCTCCGATTAGTCCTGCACAGGGGTCCTACGAGCAGTACTTC.

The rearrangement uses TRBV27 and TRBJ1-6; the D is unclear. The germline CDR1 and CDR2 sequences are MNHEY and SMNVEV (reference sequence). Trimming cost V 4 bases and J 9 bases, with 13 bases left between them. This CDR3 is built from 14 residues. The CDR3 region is CASSYGFRGSPLHF. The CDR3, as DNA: TGTGCCAGCAGTTATGGATTCCGCGGTTCACCCCTCCACTTT.

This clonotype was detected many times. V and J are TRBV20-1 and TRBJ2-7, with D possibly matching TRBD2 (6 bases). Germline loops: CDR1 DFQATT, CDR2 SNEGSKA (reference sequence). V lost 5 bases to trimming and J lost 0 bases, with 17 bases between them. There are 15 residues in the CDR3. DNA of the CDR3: TGCAGTGCTGCCTTGGGAGGACTAAGCTCCTACGAGCAGTACTTC. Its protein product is CSAALGGLSSYEQYF.

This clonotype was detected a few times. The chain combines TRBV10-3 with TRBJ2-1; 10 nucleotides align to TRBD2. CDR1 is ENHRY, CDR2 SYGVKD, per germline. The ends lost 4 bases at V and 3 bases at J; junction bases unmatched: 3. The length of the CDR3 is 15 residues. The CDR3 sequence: CAISVGLADYNEQFF. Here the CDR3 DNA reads TGTGCCATCAGTGTAGGACTAGCGGACTACAATGAGCAGTTCTTC.

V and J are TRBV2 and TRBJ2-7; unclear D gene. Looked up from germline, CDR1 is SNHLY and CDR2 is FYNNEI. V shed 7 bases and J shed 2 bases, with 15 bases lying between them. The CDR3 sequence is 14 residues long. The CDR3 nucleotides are TGTGCCAGCACCGTAGAGGTACGGACCTACGAGCAGTACTTC. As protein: CASTVEVRTYEQYF.

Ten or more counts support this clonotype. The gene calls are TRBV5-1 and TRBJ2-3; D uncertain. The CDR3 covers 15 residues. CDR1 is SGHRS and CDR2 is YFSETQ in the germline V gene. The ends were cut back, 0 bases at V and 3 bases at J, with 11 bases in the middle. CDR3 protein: CASSLASQVTDTQYF. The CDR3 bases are TGCGCCAGCAGCTTGGCTAGTCAGGTAACAGATACGCAGTATTTT.

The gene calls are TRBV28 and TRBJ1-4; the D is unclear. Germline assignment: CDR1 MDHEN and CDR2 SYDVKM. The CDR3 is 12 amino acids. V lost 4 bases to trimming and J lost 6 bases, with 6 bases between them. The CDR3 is CASSSPDEKLFF. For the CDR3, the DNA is TGTGCCAGCAGTTCCCCCGATGAAAAACTGTTTTTT. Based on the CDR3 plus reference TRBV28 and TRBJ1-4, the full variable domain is DVKVTQSSRYLVKRTGEKVFLECVQDMDHENMFWYRQDPGLGLRLIYFSYDVKMKEKGDIPEGYSVSREKKERFSLILESASTNQTSMYLCASSSPDEKLFFGSGTQLSVL.

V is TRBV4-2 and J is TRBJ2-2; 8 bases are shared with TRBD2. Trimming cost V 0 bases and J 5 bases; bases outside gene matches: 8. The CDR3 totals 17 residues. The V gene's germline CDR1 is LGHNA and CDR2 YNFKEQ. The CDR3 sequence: CASSQDSAGGGTGELFF. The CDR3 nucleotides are TGTGCCAGCAGCCAAGATTCGGCGGGGGGAGGTACCGGGGAGCTGTTTTTT.

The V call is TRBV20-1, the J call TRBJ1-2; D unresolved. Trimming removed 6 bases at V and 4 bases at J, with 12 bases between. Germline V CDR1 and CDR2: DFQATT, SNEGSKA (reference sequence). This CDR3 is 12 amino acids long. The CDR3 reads CSAGSRVYGYTF. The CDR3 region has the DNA TGCAGTGCCGGATCCCGGGTCTATGGCTACACCTTC.

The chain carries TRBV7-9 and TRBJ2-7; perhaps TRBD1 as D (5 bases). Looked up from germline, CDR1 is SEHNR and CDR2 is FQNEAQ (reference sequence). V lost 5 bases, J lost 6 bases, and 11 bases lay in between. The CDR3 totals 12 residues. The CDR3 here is CASSPPRGEQYF. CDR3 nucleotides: TGTGCCAGCAGCCCCCCTAGGGGCGAGCAGTACTTC.

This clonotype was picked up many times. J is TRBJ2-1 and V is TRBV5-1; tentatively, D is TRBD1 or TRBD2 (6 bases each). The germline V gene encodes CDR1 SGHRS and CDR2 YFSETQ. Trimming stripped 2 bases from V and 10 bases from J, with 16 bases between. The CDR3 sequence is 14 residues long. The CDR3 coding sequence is TGCGCCAGCAGCTTAAACCCAGGGGCGGGGGAGCAGTTCTTC. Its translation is CASSLNPGAGEQFF.

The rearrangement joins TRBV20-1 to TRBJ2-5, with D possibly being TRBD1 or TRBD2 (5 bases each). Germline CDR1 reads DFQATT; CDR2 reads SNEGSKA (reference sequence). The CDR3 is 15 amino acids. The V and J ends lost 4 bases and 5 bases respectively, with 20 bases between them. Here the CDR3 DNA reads TGCAGTGCTACCCTACGGGACCCGACGGGGGAGACCCAGTACTTC. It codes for CSATLRDPTGETQYF.

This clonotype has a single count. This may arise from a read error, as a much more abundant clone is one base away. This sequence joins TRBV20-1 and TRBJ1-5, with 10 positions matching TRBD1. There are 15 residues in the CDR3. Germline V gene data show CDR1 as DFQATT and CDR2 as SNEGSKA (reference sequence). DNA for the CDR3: TGCAGAGCTAGAGATCCGGGACAGGGGATTCAGCCCCAGCATTTT. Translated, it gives CRARDPGQGIQPQHF.

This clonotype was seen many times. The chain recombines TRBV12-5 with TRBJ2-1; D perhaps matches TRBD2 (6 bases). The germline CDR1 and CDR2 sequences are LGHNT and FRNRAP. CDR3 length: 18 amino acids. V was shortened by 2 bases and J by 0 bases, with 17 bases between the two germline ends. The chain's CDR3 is CASGLPSSTSNSYNEQFF. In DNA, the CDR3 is TGTGCTAGTGGTTTGCCCTCCTCGACTAGTAACTCCTACAATGAGCAGTTCTTC.

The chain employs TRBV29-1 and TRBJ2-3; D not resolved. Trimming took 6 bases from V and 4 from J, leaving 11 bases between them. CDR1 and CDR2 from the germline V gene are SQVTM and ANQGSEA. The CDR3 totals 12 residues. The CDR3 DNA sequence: TGCAGCGTGGGTAGTAGTCCAGATACGCAGTATTTT. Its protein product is CSVGSSPDTQYF.

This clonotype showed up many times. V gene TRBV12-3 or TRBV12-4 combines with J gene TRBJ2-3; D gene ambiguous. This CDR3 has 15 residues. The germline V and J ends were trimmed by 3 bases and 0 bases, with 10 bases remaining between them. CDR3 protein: CASSFPLDSTDTQYF. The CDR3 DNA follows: TGTGCCAGCAGTTTTCCCCTCGACAGCACAGATACGCAGTATTTT.

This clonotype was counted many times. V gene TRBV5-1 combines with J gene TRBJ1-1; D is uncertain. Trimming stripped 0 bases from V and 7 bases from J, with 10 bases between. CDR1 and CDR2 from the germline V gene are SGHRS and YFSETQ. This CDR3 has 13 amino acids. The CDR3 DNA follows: TGCGCCAGCAGCTTGGTCCCGCGATTTGAAGCTTTCTTT. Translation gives CASSLVPRFEAFF.

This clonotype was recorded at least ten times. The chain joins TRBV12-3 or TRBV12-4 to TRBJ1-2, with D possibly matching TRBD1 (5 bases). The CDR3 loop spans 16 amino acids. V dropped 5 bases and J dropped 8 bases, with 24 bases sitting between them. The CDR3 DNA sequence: TGTGCCAGCAGTCCGAAGTTACCAGGGCTTGGTCAGGGCTACACCTTC. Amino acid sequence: CASSPKLPGLGQGYTF.

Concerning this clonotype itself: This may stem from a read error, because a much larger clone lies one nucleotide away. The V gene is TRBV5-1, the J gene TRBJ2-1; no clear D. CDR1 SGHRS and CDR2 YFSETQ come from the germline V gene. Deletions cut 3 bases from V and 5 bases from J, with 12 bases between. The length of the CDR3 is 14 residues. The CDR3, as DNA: TGCGCCAGCAGCTCGCAAGCACCCGACAATGAGCAGTTCTTC. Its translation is CASSSQAPDNEQFF.

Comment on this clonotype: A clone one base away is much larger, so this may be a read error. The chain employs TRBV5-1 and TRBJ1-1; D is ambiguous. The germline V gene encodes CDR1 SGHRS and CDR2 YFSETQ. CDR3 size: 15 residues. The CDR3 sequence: CATSSTGVSDTEASF. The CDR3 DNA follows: TGCGCCACCTCCTCCACCGGGGTTTCAGACACTGAAGCTTCCTTT. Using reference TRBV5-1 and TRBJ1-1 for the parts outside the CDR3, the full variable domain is KAGVTQTPRYLIKTRGQQVTLSCSPISGHRSVSWYQQTPGQGLQFLFEYFSETQRNKGNFPGRFSGRQFSNSRSEMNVSTLELGDSALYLCATSSTGVSDTEASFGQGTRLTVV.

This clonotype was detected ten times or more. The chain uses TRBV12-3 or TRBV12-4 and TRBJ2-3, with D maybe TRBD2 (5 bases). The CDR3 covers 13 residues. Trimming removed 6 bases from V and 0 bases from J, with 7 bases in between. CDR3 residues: CASRWESTDTQYF. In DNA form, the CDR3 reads TGTGCCAGCAGGTGGGAGAGCACAGATACGCAGTATTTT.

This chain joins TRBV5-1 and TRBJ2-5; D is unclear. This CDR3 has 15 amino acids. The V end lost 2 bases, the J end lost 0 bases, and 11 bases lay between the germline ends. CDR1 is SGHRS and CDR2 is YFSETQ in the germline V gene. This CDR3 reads CASSLGDNHQETQYF. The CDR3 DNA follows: TGCGCCAGCAGCTTAGGAGACAACCACCAAGAGACCCAGTACTTC. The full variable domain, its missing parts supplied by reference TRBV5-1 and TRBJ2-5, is KAGVTQTPRYLIKTRGQQVTLSCSPISGHRSVSWYQQTPGQGLQFLFEYFSETQRNKGNFPGRFSGRQFSNSRSEMNVSTLELGDSALYLCASSLGDNHQETQYFGPGTRLLVL.

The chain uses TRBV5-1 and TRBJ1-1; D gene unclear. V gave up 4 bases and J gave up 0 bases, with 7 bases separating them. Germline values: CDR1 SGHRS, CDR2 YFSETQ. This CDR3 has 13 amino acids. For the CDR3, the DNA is TGCGCCAGCAGCGTGGTGTTGAACACTGAAGCTTTCTTT. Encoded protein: CASSVVLNTEAFF.

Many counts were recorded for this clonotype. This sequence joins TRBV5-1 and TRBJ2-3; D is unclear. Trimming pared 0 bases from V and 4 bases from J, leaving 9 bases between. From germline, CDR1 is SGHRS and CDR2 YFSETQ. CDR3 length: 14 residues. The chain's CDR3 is CASSLGGVADTQYF. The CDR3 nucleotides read TGCGCCAGCAGCTTGGGGGGTGTCGCAGATACGCAGTATTTT. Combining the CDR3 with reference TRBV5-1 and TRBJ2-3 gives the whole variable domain KAGVTQTPRYLIKTRGQQVTLSCSPISGHRSVSWYQQTPGQGLQFLFEYFSETQRNKGNFPGRFSGRQFSNSRSEMNVSTLELGDSALYLCASSLGGVADTQYFGPGTRLTVL.